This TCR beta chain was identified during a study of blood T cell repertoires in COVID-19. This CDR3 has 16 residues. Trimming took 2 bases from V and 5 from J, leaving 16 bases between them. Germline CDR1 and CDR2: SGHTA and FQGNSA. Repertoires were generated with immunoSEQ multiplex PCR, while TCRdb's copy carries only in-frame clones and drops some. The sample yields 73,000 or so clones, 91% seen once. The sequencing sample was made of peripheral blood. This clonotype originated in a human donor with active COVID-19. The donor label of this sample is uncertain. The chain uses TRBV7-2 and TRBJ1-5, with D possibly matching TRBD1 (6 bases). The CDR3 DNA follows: TGTGCCAGCAGCTTACGCAGGACAGCAGGGGATCAGCCCCAGCATTTT. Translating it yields CASSLRRTAGDQPQHF.